The clone carrying this TCR beta chain was detected only once. Its specificity is not known. Different DNA sequences within this sample yield the same CDR3. These data are taken from a study of cytomegalovirus exposure and HLA in healthy donors. Study-level results: Altogether, 164 TCR beta chains were recorded as cytomegalovirus-associated. The finding came from a later analysis; first-cohort TCR clusters tended to co-occur in the roughly 110 validation repertoires. Many donors shared some public TCRs, even though most TCR sequences were rare.

Sequencing was performed with immunoSEQ multiplex PCR; in TCRdb, only in-frame clones are kept and a portion is missing. The table shows a few hundred thousand clones, with 70% to 90% occurring only once. This receptor was identified in a woman aged 18-30 years in good health and CMV-seronegative. The sequenced sample consisted of PBMCs.

CDR3 bases: TGCGCCAGCAGTGGAGACACTGAAGCTTTCTTT. The encoded protein is CASSGDTEAFF. The chain joins TRBV5-1 to TRBJ1-1; D is unclear. The V gene's germline CDR1 is SGHRS and CDR2 YFSETQ. The CDR3 length is 11 residues. V dropped 5 bases and J dropped 3 bases, with 5 bases sitting between them.